These 13 T cell receptor beta chains originate from one sample sequenced in a study of OX40 agonist ivuxolimab in advanced cancers. Data came from immunoSEQ multiplex PCR; TCRdb stores just in-frame clones and leaves some out. Found here are about 84,000 clones, roughly nine tenths of them singletons; the top ten hold 0.15% to 0.2%. The specimen comprised CD4+ or CD8+ T cells sorted from blood, sampled in a trial of the OX40 agonist ivuxolimab. These receptors all come from an adult with an advanced solid tumor such as melanoma, head and neck, liver or kidney cancer.

The chain recombines TRBV23-1 with TRBJ2-5; either TRBD1 or TRBD2 may fit D (5 bases each). TRBV23-1 is an open reading frame, and its role is uncertain. There are 14 residues in the CDR3. V was cut by 3 bases and J by 5 bases, with 13 bases left in between. As DNA, the CDR3 is TGCGCCAGCAGTCATGGACGTTGGGGGGAGACCCAGTACTTC. It yields the protein CASSHGRWGETQYF.

V is TRBV28 and J is TRBJ1-2, with 8 nucleotides matching TRBD1. Germline V lookup: CDR1 MDHEN, CDR2 SYDVKM. This CDR3 is built from 16 residues. After removal of 4 bases from V and 2 bases from J, the junction contained 9 bases not matched to a gene. The DNA of the CDR3 is TGTGCCAGCAGTTCGCAACGGACAGGGACGAACTATGGCTACACCTTC. This translates into CASSSQRTGTNYGYTF.

Points on this clone: The CDR3 end shows no conserved phenylalanine or tryptophan, and so a read error is likely. The limits of the CDR3 on the DNA are not certain, so only TCRdb's listed CDR3 is given. The chain combines TRBV6-1 with TRBJ1-5; the table's D call TRBD1 went unverified against the DNA. CDR1 is MNHNS and CDR2 is SASEGT in the germline V gene. The CDR3 has 11 amino acids, counting both end residues. CDR3 amino acids: CASSGRQRISL.

V and J are TRBV30 and TRBJ1-4; tentatively, D is TRBD1 (6 bases). The germline V gene has CDR1 GTSNPN and CDR2 SVGIG (reference sequence). V gave up 5 bases and J gave up 0 bases, with 13 bases separating them. This CDR3 has 15 amino acids. The CDR3 loop reads CAWSQGPATNEKLFF. The CDR3 nucleotides are TGTGCCTGGTCACAGGGCCCTGCAACTAATGAAAAACTGTTTTTT.

The CDR3 reads CASGGDLNTEAFF. The CDR3 nucleotides are TGTGCCAGTGGGGGGGATTTGAACACTGAAGCTTTCTTT. The chain carries TRBV7-6 and TRBJ1-1; maybe TRBD1 (5 bases). Per the germline V gene, CDR1 is SGHVS and CDR2 is FNYEAQ. V lost 9 bases and J 0 bases, leaving 11 bases between the germline ends. This CDR3 has 13 residues.

This sequence joins TRBV5-1 and TRBJ2-2; no firm D call. V was shortened by 1 base and J by 2 bases, with 3 bases between the two germline ends. Germline-derived CDR1 and CDR2 are SGHRS and YFSETQ. The CDR3 loop spans 13 amino acids. CDR3 DNA: TGCGCCAGCAGCTTGATTAACACCGGGGAGCTGTTTTTT. This codes for CASSLINTGELFF.

The CDR3 DNA follows: TGTGCCAGCAGCCTAAGTACAGGTTCCTACGAGCAGTACTTC. Translating it yields CASSLSTGSYEQYF. This chain uses TRBV6-6 with TRBJ2-7; D perhaps matches TRBD1 (5 bases). The CDR3 length is 14 residues. V lost 6 bases and J 1 base, leaving 13 bases between the germline ends. Per germline, CDR1 MNHNY and CDR2 SVGAGI (reference sequence).

DNA of the CDR3: TGTGCCAGCAGCCCCGTAGTGGGCGGTGAAAAACTGTTTTTT. As protein: CASSPVVGGEKLFF. The gene calls are TRBV6-5 and TRBJ1-4; D ambiguous. Germline CDR1 and CDR2: MNHEY and SVGAGI. V was pared by 6 bases and J by 7 bases, with 15 bases between. This CDR3 is built from 14 residues.

The CDR3 DNA is TGTGCCAGCAGTTACGGGACAGGGGACAACATTCAGTACTTC. Encoded protein: CASSYGTGDNIQYF. The V gene is TRBV6-5, the J gene TRBJ2-4; 10 bases match TRBD1. CDR1 is MNHEY and CDR2 is SVGAGI in the germline V gene. V gave up 2 bases and J gave up 7 bases; unmatched junction bases: 2. This CDR3 comprises 14 residues.

This chain connects TRBV4-2 to TRBJ2-3, with TRBD2 identical over 11 bases. Germline trimming cut 2 bases from V and 0 bases from J; bases unmatched to any gene: 4. This CDR3 comprises 17 residues. Germline-derived CDR1 and CDR2 are LGHNA and YNFKEQ. The CDR3 loop reads CASSQIGTSGSTDTQYF. CDR3 coding DNA: TGTGCCAGCAGCCAAATAGGGACTAGCGGCAGCACAGATACGCAGTATTTT.

The chain employs TRBV5-6 and TRBJ2-7; the D gene could be TRBD1 or TRBD2 (5 bases each). This CDR3 has 16 amino acids. V shed 0 bases and J shed 3 bases, with 16 bases lying between them. Looked up from germline, CDR1 is SGHDT and CDR2 is YYEEEE. CDR3 amino acids: CASSLVGTVEIYEQYF. CDR3 coding DNA: TGTGCCAGCAGCTTGGTCGGGACGGTAGAGATCTACGAGCAGTACTTC. Variable domain in full (rest from reference TRBV5-6 and TRBJ2-7): DAGVTQSPTHLIKTRGQQVTLRCSPKSGHDTVSWYQQALGQGPQFIFQYYEEEERQRGNFPDRFSGHQFPNYSSELNVNALLLGDSALYLCASSLVGTVEIYEQYFGPGTRLTVT.

This chain uses TRBV19 with TRBJ1-2; D is unresolved. Germline CDR1 LNHDA, CDR2 SQIVND (reference sequence). The CDR3 consists of 12 residues. V gave up 6 bases and J gave up 8 bases, with 13 bases separating them. This CDR3 is CASSVEFYGYTF. The CDR3 bases are TGTGCCAGTAGCGTCGAGTTCTACGGCTACACCTTC.

J is TRBJ1-1 and V is TRBV6-4; no definite D call. CDR1 MRHNA and CDR2 SNTAGT come from the germline V gene. With 7 bases removed from V and 8 bases from J, the gap between germline ends came to 5 bases. The CDR3 loop spans 9 amino acids. CDR3 residues: CASNQEAFF. CDR3 DNA: TGTGCCAGCAACCAGGAAGCTTTCTTT.